This TCR beta chain is from a study of cytomegalovirus exposure and HLA in healthy donors. In the PCR, 60 Vbeta and 13 Jbeta primers were used. TCRdb's copy holds only in-frame clones and misses some; the assay was immunoSEQ multiplex PCR. The sample consists of around 250,000 clones, about nine tenths of them appearing once. V gave up 3 bases and J gave up 3 bases; unmatched junction bases: 13. Germline loops: CDR1 MNHEY, CDR2 SMNVEV (reference sequence). The CDR3 totals 18 residues. This chain joins TRBV27 and TRBJ2-7; 11 positions match TRBD2. The TCR comes from a girl aged 2 to 9 in good health and CMV-seronegative. The sample comprised PBMCs. In DNA form, the CDR3 reads TGTGCCAGCAGTTTTCTTGGCCGGGGACTAGCGGTAAACTACGAGCAGTACTTC. It is translated as CASSFLGRGLAVNYEQYF.